This T cell receptor beta chain emerged from a study of cytomegalovirus exposure and HLA in healthy donors. As for this clone: The target antigen is unknown.

Use of 60 Vbeta and 13 Jbeta primers characterized the PCR. Profiled with immunoSEQ multiplex PCR; TCRdb holds only in-frame clones, not every one. The sample consists of around 170,000 clones, 80% to 85% of them appearing once. Study results and caveats: In a later analysis, across HLA loci, associated TCR counts were highest for DRB1, lowest for HLA-C. TCR beta sequences numbering under 20,000 were associated with HLA alleles at 0.05 false discovery rate in a later analysis.

The V end was cut by 1 base, the J end by 4 bases, with 16 bases between. CDR3 length: 15 amino acids. Germline CDR1 and CDR2: SQVTM and ANQGSEA. Sequencing used PBMCs. The clonotype was recovered from a woman younger than 35 in good health and CMV-seronegative. The chain couples TRBV29-1 to TRBJ1-2, with a tentative D call TRBD1 (6 bases). CDR3 in amino acids: CSVEGQWGGAYGYTF. The CDR3, as DNA: TGCAGCGTTGAAGGACAATGGGGGGGGGCCTATGGCTACACCTTC.